Reported below is one TCR beta chain. With UMI labels, 5' RACE was used to prepare the TRB cDNA libraries. TCRdb reprocessed the 5' RACE reads, with one entry per CDR3 protein and no DNA. The sample's table shows over 100,000 distinct CDR3 sequences. The CDR3 is 13 amino acids. The germline V gene encodes CDR1 ENHRY and CDR2 SYGVKD. This entry is derived from a study of CXCR3-negative and CXCR3-positive naive CD8 T cells. Sequencing used naive CXCR3- CD8+ T cells from blood. Subset reported: CD45RO-CCR7+CD27+CD95- naive CD8+ T cells lacking CXCR3 (TNR3-). The rearrangement joins TRBV10-3 to TRBJ1-2; TCRdb picks TRBD1, but there is no DNA to check that call. The source of this sequence is a human donor in good health. Some clones in this sample may be carry-over from other donors' samples. The CDR3 region is CAITTGPGYGYTF.